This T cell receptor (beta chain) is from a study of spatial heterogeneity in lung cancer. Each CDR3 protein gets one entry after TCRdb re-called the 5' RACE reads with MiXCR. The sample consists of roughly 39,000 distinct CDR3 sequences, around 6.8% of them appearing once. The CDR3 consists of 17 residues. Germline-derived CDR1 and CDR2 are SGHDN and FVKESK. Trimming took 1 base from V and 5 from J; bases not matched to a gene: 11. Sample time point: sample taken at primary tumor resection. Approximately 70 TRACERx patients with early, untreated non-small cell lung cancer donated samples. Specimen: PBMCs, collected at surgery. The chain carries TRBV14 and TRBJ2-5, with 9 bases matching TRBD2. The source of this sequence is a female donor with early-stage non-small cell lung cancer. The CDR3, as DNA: TGTGCCAGCAGCCAAGGCAAGCGGGGGGCCCTTCGGGAGACCCAGTACTTC. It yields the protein CASSQGKRGALRETQYF.